The rows below give T cell receptor beta chains drawn from one sample of a study of blood T cell repertoires in COVID-19. The repertoire was sequenced with immunoSEQ multiplex PCR; TCRdb's copy has only in-frame clones and lacks some. The table lists some 290,000 clones, 81% of them singletons. Sequencing used peripheral blood. The receptors here all came from a woman between 55 and 75 years old with active or convalescent COVID-19. CDR3s include the opening cysteine and the closing phenylalanine or tryptophan. Fields, in order: V gene, J gene, clone size, D gene, CDR3 DNA, CDR3 protein. D genes are given only for firm matches. Size tells how often a clone was seen (once, few, many) or the class of an expanded clone, and some rows leave it out.

V gene: TRBV11-2
J gene: TRBJ2-3
clone size: NA
D gene: TRBD2
CDR3 DNA: TGTGCCAGCAGCTCGACACTAGCGGGGGGGAGACCAGATACGCAGTATTTT
CDR3 protein: CASSSTLAGGRPDTQYF

V gene: TRBV4-1
J gene: TRBJ2-3
clone size: NA
D gene: TRBD2
CDR3 DNA: TGCGCCAGCAGCCAAACGGCTAGCGGGGGGGCCCCGGAGGAGTATTTT
CDR3 protein: CASSQTASGGAPEEYF

V gene: TRBV7-9
J gene: TRBJ1-1
clone size: few
D gene: NA
CDR3 DNA: TGTGCCAGCAGCTTAGGCAGGGGAAGGACTGAAGCTTTCTTT
CDR3 protein: CASSLGRGRTEAFF

V gene: TRBV12-3/TRBV12-4
J gene: TRBJ1-1
clone size: NA
D gene: NA
CDR3 DNA: TGTGCCAGCAGTAATATCGGGGACAAAGCTTTCTTT
CDR3 protein: CASSNIGDKAFF

V gene: TRBV14
J gene: TRBJ1-5
clone size: NA
D gene: NA
CDR3 DNA: TGTGCCAGCAGCCAAGTAGGGAGGGGCAATCAGCCCCAGCATTTT
CDR3 protein: CASSQVGRGNQPQHF

V gene: TRBV7-9
J gene: TRBJ1-1
clone size: NA
D gene: NA
CDR3 DNA: TGTGCCAGCAGCCCCCTAGTGAACACTGAAGCTTTCTTT
CDR3 protein: CASSPLVNTEAFF

V gene: TRBV19
J gene: TRBJ2-2
clone size: NA
D gene: TRBD1
CDR3 DNA: TGTGCCAGTAGTCCTCAGGGGGCCGACACCGGGGAGCTGTTTTTT
CDR3 protein: CASSPQGADTGELFF

V gene: TRBV11-1
J gene: TRBJ2-3
clone size: NA
D gene: TRBD2
CDR3 DNA: TGTGCCAGCAGTGGACTAGCGGGGTCCTTAACAGATACGCAGTATTTT
CDR3 protein: CASSGLAGSLTDTQYF

V gene: TRBV3-1/TRBV3-2
J gene: TRBJ1-4
clone size: few
D gene: NA
CDR3 DNA: TGTGCCAGCAGCCAAGAATTAGGCAGGGCGGAAAAACTGTTTTTT
CDR3 protein: CASSQELGRAEKLFF

V gene: TRBV4-3
J gene: TRBJ1-2
clone size: NA
D gene: NA
CDR3 DNA: TGCGCCAGCAGCCCTAGATGGGGGCAAATCTATGGCTACACCTTC
CDR3 protein: CASSPRWGQIYGYTF

V gene: TRBV20-1
J gene: TRBJ1-2
clone size: NA
D gene: TRBD1
CDR3 DNA: TGCAGTGCTGGACAGGCTCGCGGCTACACCTTC
CDR3 protein: CSAGQARGYTF

V gene: TRBV3-1/TRBV3-2
J gene: TRBJ1-6
clone size: NA
D gene: NA
CDR3 DNA: TGTGCCAGCAGCCAAGATATTGCAGGCACTTCACCCCTCCACTTT
CDR3 protein: CASSQDIAGTSPLHF

V gene: TRBV12-3/TRBV12-4
J gene: TRBJ1-1
clone size: once
D gene: NA
CDR3 DNA: TGTGCCAGCAGTTCCGATCGGTGGGCTTTCTTT
CDR3 protein: CASSSDRWAFF

V gene: TRBV3-1/TRBV3-2
J gene: TRBJ1-6
clone size: NA
D gene: NA
CDR3 DNA: TGTGCCAGCAGGCCCGCACCCAGCGCCTATAATTCACCCCTCCACTTT
CDR3 protein: CASRPAPSAYNSPLHF

V gene: TRBV3-1/TRBV3-2
J gene: TRBJ2-4
clone size: NA
D gene: TRBD1
CDR3 DNA: TGTGCCAGCAGCCAACGGACAGGAGCCAAAAACATTCAGTACTTC
CDR3 protein: CASSQRTGAKNIQYF

V gene: TRBV5-1
J gene: TRBJ1-2
clone size: NA
D gene: NA
CDR3 DNA: TGCGCCAGCAGCTCGACCCCACAGCTCTATGGCTACACCTTC
CDR3 protein: CASSSTPQLYGYTF

V gene: TRBV11-1
J gene: TRBJ2-3
clone size: once
D gene: NA
CDR3 DNA: TGTGCCAGCAGCTACAGGGCAATGAGAGACACAGATACGCAGTATTTT
CDR3 protein: CASSYRAMRDTDTQYF

V gene: TRBV7-6
J gene: TRBJ2-2
clone size: NA
D gene: TRBD1
CDR3 DNA: TGTGCCAGCAGCTTAGGGGACAGCTTAAACACCGGGGAGCTGTTTTTT
CDR3 protein: CASSLGDSLNTGELFF

V gene: TRBV7-3
J gene: TRBJ2-7
clone size: NA
D gene: TRBD1
CDR3 DNA: TGTGCCAGCAGCCCCTCTGCCTGGGACAGGTACTCCGAGCAGTACTTC
CDR3 protein: CASSPSAWDRYSEQYF

V gene: TRBV10-3
J gene: TRBJ1-2
clone size: NA
D gene: NA
CDR3 DNA: TGTGCCATCAGTGTTGGGGAGGGAGTCTATGGCTACACCTTC
CDR3 protein: CAISVGEGVYGYTF

V gene: TRBV19
J gene: TRBJ1-1
clone size: NA
D gene: NA
CDR3 DNA: TGTGCCACCCGTCGAGTAACGAACACTGAAGCTTTCTTT
CDR3 protein: CATRRVTNTEAFF

V gene: TRBV14
J gene: TRBJ2-7
clone size: few
D gene: NA
CDR3 DNA: TGTGCCAGCAGCCAGTTCCGCTACGAGCAGTACTTC
CDR3 protein: CASSQFRYEQYF

V gene: TRBV20-1
J gene: TRBJ2-7
clone size: NA
D gene: NA
CDR3 DNA: TGCAGTGCTAGAGACGGCTACGAGCAGTACTTC
CDR3 protein: CSARDGYEQYF

V gene: TRBV6-5
J gene: TRBJ2-1
clone size: NA
D gene: TRBD1
CDR3 DNA: TGTGCCAGCAGGTACGGGGACAGACCCTACAATGAGCAGTTCTTC
CDR3 protein: CASRYGDRPYNEQFF

V gene: TRBV3-1/TRBV3-2
J gene: TRBJ1-1
clone size: NA
D gene: NA
CDR3 DNA: TGTGCCAGCAGCCAAGATGCACAGGCCCTGGGGGGCACTGAAGCTTTCTTT
CDR3 protein: CASSQDAQALGGTEAFF

V gene: TRBV11-3
J gene: TRBJ1-1
clone size: once
D gene: TRBD1
CDR3 DNA: TGTGCCAGCAGCTTAATATCCCGACAGGGGGGGACTGAAGCTTTCTTT
CDR3 protein: CASSLISRQGGTEAFF

V gene: TRBV6-2/TRBV6-3
J gene: TRBJ2-7
clone size: NA
D gene: TRBD1
CDR3 DNA: TGTGCCAGCAGTTACCGGACAGGGGGGGCCAACTACGAGCAGTACTTC
CDR3 protein: CASSYRTGGANYEQYF

V gene: TRBV9
J gene: TRBJ2-7
clone size: NA
D gene: NA
CDR3 DNA: TGTGCCAGCAGCCCGTCTGCGGGACAGATCTACGAGCAGTACTTC
CDR3 protein: CASSPSAGQIYEQYF

V gene: TRBV12-3/TRBV12-4
J gene: TRBJ2-2
clone size: once
D gene: NA
CDR3 DNA: TGTGCCAGCAGTCCCGGAGGTTCCGGGGAGCTGTTTTTT
CDR3 protein: CASSPGGSGELFF

V gene: TRBV19
J gene: TRBJ2-1
clone size: NA
D gene: NA
CDR3 DNA: TGTGCCAGTAGTCTCCGGGACACGCTCTACAATGAGCAGTTCTTC
CDR3 protein: CASSLRDTLYNEQFF

V gene: TRBV9
J gene: TRBJ1-2
clone size: NA
D gene: TRBD1
CDR3 DNA: TGTGCCAGCAGCGTTCAGGCAGGGGGTCCGTGGGGCTACACCTTC
CDR3 protein: CASSVQAGGPWGYTF

V gene: TRBV19
J gene: TRBJ1-3
clone size: few
D gene: NA
CDR3 DNA: TGTGCCAGTAGTATTGGGGCGTCCTCTGGAAACACCATATATTTT
CDR3 protein: CASSIGASSGNTIYF

V gene: TRBV6-5
J gene: TRBJ1-1
clone size: NA
D gene: NA
CDR3 DNA: TGTGCCAGCAGTTACTTACAGGGGAACACTGAAGCTTTCTTT
CDR3 protein: CASSYLQGNTEAFF

V gene: TRBV27
J gene: TRBJ2-1
clone size: NA
D gene: NA
CDR3 DNA: TGTGCCAGCAGTGTAGGACAGAGTGGCTCCTACAATGAGCAGTTCTTC
CDR3 protein: CASSVGQSGSYNEQFF

V gene: TRBV5-4
J gene: TRBJ1-1
clone size: NA
D gene: NA
CDR3 DNA: TGTGCCAGCAGCTTGAGAGGGGGCACTGAAGCTTTCTTT
CDR3 protein: CASSLRGGTEAFF

V gene: TRBV19
J gene: TRBJ1-5
clone size: many
D gene: NA
CDR3 DNA: TGTGCCAGTAGTATAGAGGGGGGACTCAGCAATCAGCCCCAGCATTTT
CDR3 protein: CASSIEGGLSNQPQHF

V gene: TRBV18
J gene: TRBJ2-2
clone size: once
D gene: TRBD1
CDR3 DNA: TGTGCCAGCCGGACAGGGTTGGACACCGGGGAGCTGTTTTTT
CDR3 protein: CASRTGLDTGELFF

V gene: TRBV19
J gene: TRBJ1-1
clone size: NA
D gene: TRBD1
CDR3 DNA: TGTGCCAGTAGTACCCGATTGACAGGGGGCCTTCTAAGGAACACTGAAGCTTTCTTT
CDR3 protein: CASSTRLTGGLLRNTEAFF

V gene: TRBV6-5
J gene: TRBJ2-7
clone size: few
D gene: TRBD1
CDR3 DNA: TGTGCCAGCGCGAGGACAGGGGTCTACGAGCAGTACTTC
CDR3 protein: CASARTGVYEQYF

V gene: TRBV9
J gene: TRBJ1-1
clone size: NA
D gene: NA
CDR3 DNA: TGTGCCAGCAGCTTAGAGATTCGGGGAACTGAAGCTTTCTTT
CDR3 protein: CASSLEIRGTEAFF

V gene: TRBV19
J gene: TRBJ1-3
clone size: once
D gene: TRBD1
CDR3 DNA: TGTGCCAGTATCCTGGACAGGTGTCACACCATATATTTT
CDR3 protein: CASILDRCHTIYF

V gene: TRBV19
J gene: TRBJ1-4
clone size: once
D gene: NA
CDR3 DNA: TGTGCCAGTAGTACAACAGGGATTGAAAAACTGTTTTTT
CDR3 protein: CASSTTGIEKLFF

V gene: TRBV16
J gene: TRBJ1-2
clone size: NA
D gene: NA
CDR3 DNA: TGTGCCAGCAGCCAATTCTTGGGCTCAAACTATGGCTACACCTTC
CDR3 protein: CASSQFLGSNYGYTF

V gene: TRBV5-1
J gene: TRBJ1-1
clone size: NA
D gene: TRBD1
CDR3 DNA: TGCGCCAGCAGCTTGGGGCAGGGGGGTGAAGCTTTCTTT
CDR3 protein: CASSLGQGGEAFF

V gene: TRBV5-6
J gene: TRBJ2-7
clone size: NA
D gene: NA
CDR3 DNA: TGTGCCAGCAGCCATGACAGCATACGAGAGCAGTACTTC
CDR3 protein: CASSHDSIREQYF

V gene: TRBV11-2
J gene: TRBJ2-3
clone size: NA
D gene: NA
CDR3 DNA: TGTGCCAGCAGCCTAACCCTAGGCGGCGCCACAGATACGCAGTATTTT
CDR3 protein: CASSLTLGGATDTQYF

V gene: TRBV5-1
J gene: TRBJ1-6
clone size: NA
D gene: TRBD1
CDR3 DNA: TGCGCCAGCAGCTTGCGCACAGGGGATAATTCACCCCTCCACTTT
CDR3 protein: CASSLRTGDNSPLHF

V gene: TRBV7-2
J gene: TRBJ1-1
clone size: NA
D gene: NA
CDR3 DNA: TGTGCCAGCAGCTTAGGGGGCGGGGCGAACACTGAAGCTTTCTTT
CDR3 protein: CASSLGGGANTEAFF

V gene: TRBV7-2
J gene: TRBJ2-2
clone size: NA
D gene: NA
CDR3 DNA: TGTGCCAGCAGCCCCACCCGGGACACCGGGGAGCTGTTTTTT
CDR3 protein: CASSPTRDTGELFF

V gene: TRBV5-1
J gene: TRBJ2-1
clone size: few
D gene: TRBD2
CDR3 DNA: TGCGCCAGCAGCTTGGCTATAGCGGGGGTCATTTTAGGAGGACACAATGAGCAGTTCTTC
CDR3 protein: CASSLAIAGVILGGHNEQFF

V gene: TRBV6-2/TRBV6-3
J gene: TRBJ2-3
clone size: NA
D gene: TRBD2
CDR3 DNA: TGTGCCAGCAGTTACGAACTAGCGGTCACAGATACGCAGTATTTT
CDR3 protein: CASSYELAVTDTQYF

V gene: TRBV20-1
J gene: TRBJ2-1
clone size: NA
D gene: NA
CDR3 DNA: TGCAGTGCTAGGCGGGGAAATGAGCAGTTCTTC
CDR3 protein: CSARRGNEQFF

V gene: TRBV6-1
J gene: TRBJ2-6
clone size: NA
D gene: NA
CDR3 DNA: TGTGCCAGCAGTGGCGCATGGACATATAGCTCTGGGGCCAACGTCCTGACTTTC
CDR3 protein: CASSGAWTYSSGANVLTF

V gene: TRBV27
J gene: TRBJ2-3
clone size: NA
D gene: NA
CDR3 DNA: TGTGCCAGCGGTATGGCAGGGGCGACAGATACGCAGTATTTT
CDR3 protein: CASGMAGATDTQYF

V gene: TRBV7-9
J gene: TRBJ2-7
clone size: NA
D gene: NA
CDR3 DNA: TGTGCCAGCAGCTTAGCTGGCCAGGGGCCTTTATACGAGCAGTACTTC
CDR3 protein: CASSLAGQGPLYEQYF

V gene: TRBV13
J gene: TRBJ2-1
clone size: NA
D gene: NA
CDR3 DNA: TGTGCCAGCAGTCACTGGGGGCAGTCCTACAATGAGCAGTTCTTC
CDR3 protein: CASSHWGQSYNEQFF

V gene: TRBV9
J gene: TRBJ1-3
clone size: NA
D gene: NA
CDR3 DNA: TGTGCCAGCAGCGTAAGCAGGGGCTCTGGAAACACCATATATTTT
CDR3 protein: CASSVSRGSGNTIYF